The clone carrying this TCR beta chain was observed once. What it recognizes is unknown. The repertoire was sequenced with immunoSEQ multiplex PCR; TCRdb's copy has only in-frame clones and lacks some. The sample lists 760,000 or so clones; about 96% were seen once. The data are from a study of shared clonotypes between healthy human individuals. Study context: Serving as donors were a couple of women and a few men, whose ages spanned 18 to 49. Study-level points and caveats: Four donors shared approximately 5% of their naive CD4 clonotypes. A small donor pool kept down the genetic and exposure-history diversity that was represented.

CD45RO-negative CD8 cells positively selected for CCR7 made up the naive population, which excluded terminally differentiated effector memory CD45RA+ cells. Sequencing input: naive CD8+ T cells sorted from blood. This TCR came from a man younger than 40 in good health.

DNA of the CDR3: TGTGCCAGCAGCTTAGTACCCTCTGGGGCCAACGTCCTGACTTTC. As protein: CASSLVPSGANVLTF. This chain links TRBV7-2 with TRBJ2-6; D remains ambiguous. The germline V gene has CDR1 SGHTA and CDR2 FQGNSA. Trimming cost V 1 base and J 0 bases, with 4 bases left between them. The CDR3 spans 15 residues.